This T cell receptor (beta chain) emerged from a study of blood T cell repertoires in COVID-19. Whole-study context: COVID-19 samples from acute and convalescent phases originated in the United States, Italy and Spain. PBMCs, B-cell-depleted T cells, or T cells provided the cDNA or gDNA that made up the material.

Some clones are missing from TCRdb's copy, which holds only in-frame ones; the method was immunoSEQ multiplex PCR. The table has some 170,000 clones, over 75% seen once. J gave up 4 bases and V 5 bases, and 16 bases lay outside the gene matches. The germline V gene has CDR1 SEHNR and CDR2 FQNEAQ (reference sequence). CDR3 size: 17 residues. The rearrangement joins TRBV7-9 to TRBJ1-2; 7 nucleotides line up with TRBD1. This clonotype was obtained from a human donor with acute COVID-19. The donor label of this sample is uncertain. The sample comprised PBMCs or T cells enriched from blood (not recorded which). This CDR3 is CASSPRKQGRGTYGYTF. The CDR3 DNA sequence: TGTGCCAGCAGCCCCCGCAAACAGGGGAGAGGTACCTATGGCTACACCTTC.